These 14 T cell receptor beta chains came from one sample sequenced in a study of blood T cell repertoires in COVID-19. Produced via immunoSEQ multiplex PCR; TCRdb's table is partial and in-frame only. The sample carries 120,000 or so clones, 86% recorded once. The sample consisted of peripheral blood. The origin of the receptors is a man in his 70s who had recovered from COVID-19.

The chain employs TRBV28 and TRBJ1-4, with TRBD1 matching over 9 bases. The CDR3 is 15 residues long. CDR1 MDHEN and CDR2 SYDVKM come from the germline V gene. V trimming: 6 bases; J trimming: 7 bases; junction bases outside the gene matches: 9. The CDR3 region is CASSYNRGRFEKLFF. CDR3 DNA: TGTGCCAGCAGCTATAACAGGGGGCGATTTGAAAAACTGTTTTTT. The full variable domain, with the rest looked up from reference TRBV28 and TRBJ1-4, is DVKVTQSSRYLVKRTGEKVFLECVQDMDHENMFWYRQDPGLGLRLIYFSYDVKMKEKGDIPEGYSVSREKKERFSLILESASTNQTSMYLCASSYNRGRFEKLFFGSGTQLSVL.

The CDR3 region is CASSPREDSYEQYF. The CDR3 DNA follows: TGTGCCAGCAGCCCGAGGGAGGACTCCTACGAGCAGTACTTC. The chain couples TRBV7-2 to TRBJ2-7; possibly TRBD2 for D (6 bases). CDR3 size: 14 residues. Trimming cost V 5 bases and J 0 bases, with 11 bases left between them. Germline V gene lookup returns CDR1 SGHTA and CDR2 FQGNSA.

This clone came up once. The chain couples TRBV3-1 (or the pseudogene TRBV3-2) to TRBJ1-2; a possible D gene is TRBD1 (6 bases). The CDR3 is 14 amino acids. Germline V CDR1 and CDR2: LGHDT, YNNKEL (reference sequence). Trimming cost V 5 bases and J 8 bases, with 18 bases left between them. DNA of the CDR3: TGTGCCAGCAGCGCCCTCGGGGGGGGCGCGGGCTACACCTTC. Its protein is CASSALGGGAGYTF.

This clone appeared once. The V gene is TRBV11-2, the J gene TRBJ2-6; possibly TRBD1 for D (5 bases). V was pared by 11 bases and J by 0 bases, with 14 bases between. Germline CDR1 and CDR2: SGHAT and FQNNGV. The CDR3 sequence is 15 residues long. The CDR3 region has the DNA TGTGCCTCTCAGGGTCTCCGCTCTGGGGCCAACGTCCTGACTTTC. Amino acids: CASQGLRSGANVLTF.

The chain employs TRBV5-4 and TRBJ2-5, with TRBD2 identical over 9 bases. This CDR3 comprises 15 residues. V lost 0 bases to trimming and J lost 5 bases; unmatched junction nucleotides: 5. From germline, CDR1 is SGHNT and CDR2 YYREEE (reference sequence). The CDR3 bases are TGTGCCAGCAGCTTGGTCAGCGGGGGGTCGGAGACCCAGTACTTC. It is translated as CASSLVSGGSETQYF.

The rearrangement links TRBV4-2 to TRBJ1-2; D call uncertain. The germline V and J ends were trimmed by 4 bases and 2 bases, with 11 bases remaining between them. Germline loops: CDR1 LGHNA, CDR2 YNFKEQ. CDR3 length: 14 amino acids. CDR3: CASSRLDSNYGYTF. The CDR3 DNA is TGTGCCAGCAGCCGACTTGACTCGAACTATGGCTACACCTTC.

The DNA for the CDR3 is TGTGCCAGCAGCTTTTCAGGGCAAGCTAACTATGGCTACACCTTC. Its protein product is CASSFSGQANYGYTF. The chain is built from TRBV5-4 and TRBJ1-2; possible D gene TRBD1, 5 bases. Trimming shortened V by 2 bases and J by 0 bases, and 11 bases separated the two germline ends. Germline lookup yields CDR1 SGHNT and CDR2 YYREEE (reference sequence). CDR3 length equals 15 residues.

This chain links TRBV28 with TRBJ1-2; 10 bases line up with TRBD1. V shed 2 bases and J 6 bases; nucleotides not matched to a gene: 6. Germline V lookup: CDR1 MDHEN, CDR2 SYDVKM. This CDR3 has 15 amino acids. CDR3 region: CASSLGTGAGDGYTF. CDR3 nucleotides: TGTGCCAGCAGTTTAGGGACAGGGGCTGGGGATGGCTACACCTTC.

The CDR3 nucleotides are TGTGCCAGCAGCTCGGGAAAGAGGTCCTACAATGAGCAGTTCTTC. It translates to CASSSGKRSYNEQFF. The rearrangement links TRBV5-4 to TRBJ2-1, with D tentatively TRBD2 (5 bases). Germline V gene sequence: CDR1 SGHNT, CDR2 YYREEE (reference sequence). V was pared by 3 bases and J by 1 base, with 11 bases between. The CDR3 runs 15 residues. The full variable domain, its missing parts supplied by reference TRBV5-4 and TRBJ2-1, is ETGVTQSPTHLIKTRGQQVTLRCSSQSGHNTVSWYQQALGQGPQFIFQYYREEENGRGNFPPRFSGLQFPNYSSELNVNALELDDSALYLCASSSGKRSYNEQFFGPGTRLTVL.

This clone has only one observation. The chain employs TRBV5-1 and TRBJ2-7; 7 bases are shared with TRBD2. Germline CDR1 and CDR2: SGHRS and YFSETQ. The V and J ends lost 4 bases and 2 bases, in that order; junction bases with no gene match: 9. The CDR3 spans 15 residues. The CDR3 reads CASSGGLGRTYEQYF. In nucleotides, the CDR3 is TGCGCCAGCAGCGGCGGACTAGGAAGAACCTACGAGCAGTACTTC.

This rearrangement joins TRBV5-1 to TRBJ1-6; TRBD1 matches at 7 bases. J gave up 9 bases and V 0 bases, and 3 bases lay outside the gene matches. The CDR3 runs 14 residues. Germline CDR1 reads SGHRS; CDR2 reads YFSETQ. The chain's CDR3 is CASSLGQGASPLHF. For the CDR3, the DNA is TGCGCCAGCAGCTTGGGACAGGGAGCTTCACCCCTCCACTTT.

In this sample, this clone turned up a few times. J is TRBJ2-3 and V is TRBV15; tentatively, D is TRBD2 (5 bases). The V gene's germline CDR1 is LNHNV and CDR2 YYDKDF (reference sequence). With 3 bases removed from V and 4 bases from J, the gap between germline ends came to 8 bases. The CDR3 totals 13 residues. CDR3 in amino acids: CATSSRGPDTQYF. For the CDR3, the DNA is TGTGCCACCAGCAGCCGAGGGCCAGATACGCAGTATTTT.

The V call is TRBV10-3, the J call TRBJ1-3; 7 nucleotides match TRBD1. From germline, CDR1 is ENHRY and CDR2 SYGVKD. V shed 2 bases, J shed 2 bases, and the junction held 6 bases outside the gene matches. The CDR3 totals 16 residues. CDR3 region: CAISERGGTAGNTIYF. CDR3 sequence (DNA): TGTGCCATCAGTGAGCGGGGGGGGACAGCTGGAAACACCATATATTTT.

The chain combines TRBV20-1 with TRBJ2-3; D uncertain. CDR3 length equals 10 residues. V lost 7 bases and J lost 5, with 7 bases in between. Germline-derived CDR1 and CDR2 are DFQATT and SNEGSKA (reference sequence). This CDR3 reads CSGAIDTQYF. In nucleotides, the CDR3 is TGCAGTGGGGCAATAGATACGCAGTATTTT.